Listed below are T cell receptor beta chains from one sample, sequenced in a study of blood T cell repertoires in COVID-19. Sequencing used immunoSEQ multiplex PCR; TCRdb keeps in-frame clones, though not all of them. Here the sample spans under 250,000 clones, about nine tenths being singletons. Sequencing was performed on PBMCs or T cells enriched from blood (not recorded which). All receptors derive from a woman between 25 and 40 years old with acute COVID-19. The CDR3 runs from the conserved cysteine through the conserved F or W. Expanded clones get a size class; other rows say once, few or many, or leave the size out.

j_call clone_size v_call cdr3_aa
TRBJ1-2 NA TRBV19 CASSIGRGGYTF
TRBJ1-5 NA TRBV2 CASSGRMGNQPQHF
TRBJ1-4 NA TRBV7-2 CASSRTGDPVGKLFF
TRBJ1-5 NA TRBV19 CASTLRHIYQPQHF
TRBJ2-5 NA TRBV12-5 CASGLVPGPETQYF
TRBJ1-2 NA TRBV5-1 CASSLAPDRAFYGYTF
TRBJ1-5 NA TRBV4-1 CASSQEGGQSNQPQHF
TRBJ2-1 NA TRBV5-1 CASSLGGGAGNEQFF
TRBJ1-2 NA TRBV19 CASAFFAGTANYGYTF
TRBJ1-5 NA TRBV4-1 CASSRHPGHSNQPQHF
TRBJ1-1 NA TRBV7-2 CASSLWTGNTEAFF
TRBJ1-1 NA TRBV19 CASSPETGGLNTEAFF
TRBJ2-2 NA TRBV7-9 CASGQYTGELFF
TRBJ1-1 NA TRBV27 CASKQGAVAFF
TRBJ1-3 NA TRBV14 CASSRLGSSGNTIYF
TRBJ2-7 NA TRBV7-2 CASSKGPSLETGSYEQYF
TRBJ1-2 NA TRBV14 CASSPFDTSAGYTF
TRBJ2-1 NA TRBV19 CASSIPPASGLRNEQFF
TRBJ1-6 NA TRBV6-5 CASSYSLAAYNSPLHF
TRBJ2-2 NA TRBV5-1 CASSGDRGRTGELFF
TRBJ2-5 once TRBV3-1/TRBV3-2 CASSQTSERMETQYF
TRBJ1-4 NA TRBV2 CASSGLSNEKLFF